Presented here are 12 T cell receptor beta chains from one specimen sequenced in a study of blood T cell repertoires in COVID-19. The repertoire was sequenced with immunoSEQ multiplex PCR; TCRdb's copy has only in-frame clones and lacks some. This sample has hundreds of thousands of clones, with about 80% found just once. The sample comprised peripheral blood. These receptors were taken from a woman at least 80 years old with acute or convalescent COVID-19.

V usage is TRBV12-3 or TRBV12-4 and J usage is TRBJ2-3, with 7 bases aligning to TRBD2. J was trimmed by 3 bases and V by 7 bases; bases with no gene match: 4. This CDR3 is 13 amino acids long. In nucleotides, the CDR3 is TGTGCCAGCACTGGGCGGGGGACAGATACGCAGTATTTT. This gives the protein CASTGRGTDTQYF.

This clone was detected many times. The rearrangement joins TRBV19 to TRBJ2-5; 9 nucleotides match TRBD1. V dropped 5 bases and J dropped 5; count of bases not matched to a gene: 9. The CDR3 loop spans 15 amino acids. Germline lookup yields CDR1 LNHDA and CDR2 SQIVND (reference sequence). The CDR3 sequence is CASSGAGTGWETQYF. CDR3 bases: TGTGCCAGTAGTGGCGCCGGGACAGGGTGGGAGACCCAGTACTTC.

This chain uses TRBV6-5 with TRBJ2-5; a weak D match, TRBD1 (6 bases). Germline V gene sequence: CDR1 MNHEY, CDR2 SVGAGI. Trimming removed 6 bases at V and 5 bases at J, with 19 bases between. The CDR3 is 15 residues long. The CDR3 protein is CASSWDIQEYETQYF. CDR3 DNA: TGTGCCAGCAGCTGGGACATCCAGGAGTATGAGACCCAGTACTTC.

The chain couples TRBV6-1 to TRBJ1-5, with unresolved D. The germline gives CDR1 MNHNS, CDR2 SASEGT. V dropped 3 bases and J dropped 7 bases, with 4 bases sitting between them. The CDR3 spans 11 residues. The CDR3 is CASSEGQPQHF. The CDR3 nucleotides read TGTGCCAGCAGTGAGGGCCAGCCCCAGCATTTT.

The chain recombines TRBV7-9 with TRBJ2-2; 7 bases fit TRBD2. V trimming: 10 bases; J trimming: 4 bases; junction bases outside the gene matches: 9. The CDR3 extends over 14 amino acids. Germline CDR1 SEHNR, CDR2 FQNEAQ (reference sequence). The CDR3 DNA sequence: TGTGCCACTTCCGGGACTACACCCACCGGGGAGCTGTTTTTT. This gives the protein CATSGTTPTGELFF.

The chain couples TRBV3-1 (or the pseudogene TRBV3-2) to TRBJ1-6; D remains unclear. The CDR3 totals 12 residues. With 2 bases removed from V and 14 bases from J, the gap between germline ends came to 10 bases. Per germline, CDR1 LGHDT and CDR2 YNNKEL (reference sequence). The CDR3 region is CASSQQRKSLHF. The CDR3 bases are TGTGCCAGCAGCCAACAGCGCAAATCCCTCCACTTT.

This chain's CDR3 is CASSYEQPFAGAFF. CDR3 DNA sequence: TGTGCCAGCAGTTACGAACAACCTTTTGCTGGAGCTTTCTTT. This chain connects TRBV28 to TRBJ1-1; unclear D gene. Between the trimmed V and J ends, which lost 4 bases and 10 bases, there was a span of 19 bases. CDR1 is MDHEN and CDR2 is SYDVKM in the germline V gene. This CDR3 region has 14 residues.

For the CDR3, the DNA is TGCGCCAGCAGCCAACCCGCCGGGACAGGACCTACACCCCTCCACTTT. It specifies CASSQPAGTGPTPLHF. The rearrangement uses TRBV4-1 and TRBJ1-6; TRBD1 agrees at 8 bases. Germline assignment: CDR1 MGHRA and CDR2 YSYEKL. The ends lost 2 bases at V and 11 bases at J; junction bases unmatched: 11. The CDR3 extends over 16 amino acids.

This clone was detected only a few times. The V gene is TRBV2, the J gene TRBJ1-2, with D maybe TRBD1 (6 bases). Germline assignment: CDR1 SNHLY and CDR2 FYNNEI. V lost 6 bases and J 4 bases, leaving 12 bases between the germline ends. The CDR3 runs to 13 residues. This CDR3 is CASSTGQSYGYTF. The CDR3 coding sequence is TGTGCCAGCAGCACCGGACAGTCCTATGGCTACACCTTC.

The rearrangement joins TRBV28 to TRBJ2-2; 7 nucleotides match TRBD2. CDR1 and CDR2 from the germline V gene are MDHEN and SYDVKM. The CDR3 consists of 14 residues. Germline trimming cut 5 bases from V and 4 bases from J; bases unmatched to any gene: 4. The CDR3 nucleotides read TGTGCCAGCAGTCGGGAGGTCGGCACCGGGGAGCTGTTTTTT. Its protein is CASSREVGTGELFF.

This chain joins TRBV9 and TRBJ2-1; 15 bases fit TRBD2. The V gene end was trimmed by 4 bases and the J gene end by 9 bases; junction bases not matched to a gene: 5. Per the germline V gene, CDR1 is SGDLS and CDR2 is YYNGEE. CDR3 length equals 15 residues. This CDR3 reads CASSPRTSGGVEQFF. CDR3 sequence (DNA): TGTGCCAGCAGCCCTCGGACTAGCGGGGGGGTTGAGCAGTTCTTC.

This clone was recorded at least ten times. V and J are TRBV11-3 and TRBJ1-1; 8 bases map to TRBD1. This CDR3 comprises 15 residues. After removal of 1 base from V and 2 bases from J, the junction contained 3 bases not matched to a gene. The germline V gene has CDR1 SGHNT and CDR2 YENEEA. The DNA of the CDR3 is TGTGCCAGCAGCTTAGTAGGACAGGGAAACACTGAAGCTTTCTTT. Protein sequence: CASSLVGQGNTEAFF.